Listed below are T cell receptor beta chains from one sample, sequenced in a study of vaccination and CD4 T cells after COVID-19. Their antigens are not known. TCRdb fed the PCR reads into MiXCR, producing one record per CDR3 protein. Among 15,000 to 20,000 distinct CDR3 sequences listed, 43% were seen once. The sample was CD4+ T cells from blood, cultured in vitro, taken after SARS-CoV-2 vaccination. These receptor sequences come from a human donor who had recovered from COVID-19. Each CDR3 is given with its conserved first and last residue. A D gene is named only where the DNA matches it firmly. The size of a clone is reported for some rows only, either as once, few or many, or as a class for expanded clones.

j_gene	abundance	d_gene	v_gene	CDR3nt	CDR3aa
TRBJ2-7	NA	NA	TRBV27	TGTGCCAGCAGAGAGCCGGGTGCCTCCTACGAGCAGTACTTC	CASREPGASYEQYF
TRBJ2-4	few	NA	TRBV28	TGTGCCAGCAGTTTAACGGGCCAGGGCGAACTAGCCAAAAACATTCAGTACTTC	CASSLTGQGELAKNIQYF
TRBJ1-2	NA	NA	TRBV7-2	TGTGCCAGCAGCTTCTGGGACGGGCGGGACTATGGCTACACCTTC	CASSFWDGRDYGYTF
TRBJ1-1	NA	TRBD1	TRBV20-1	TGCAGTGCTAGATTTGGGACAGCTCAGAACACTGAAGCTTTCTTT	CSARFGTAQNTEAFF
TRBJ2-5	NA	TRBD1	TRBV20-1	TGCAGTGCTAGGACAGGGGGAAGTTCAGAGACCCAGTACTTC	CSARTGGSSETQYF
TRBJ1-2	once	NA	TRBV6-2/TRBV6-3	TGTGCCAGCAGTTACTACCCAGAAGATGGCTACACCTTC	CASSYYPEDGYTF
TRBJ2-2	NA	NA	TRBV29-1	TGCAGCGGACAAACAGCGAACACCGGGGAGCTGTTTTTT	CSGQTANTGELFF
TRBJ2-6	NA	NA	TRBV19	TGTGCCAGTCGCACAATTCGGACCGGGGCCAACGTCCTGACTTTC	CASRTIRTGANVLTF
TRBJ2-5	few	TRBD1	TRBV6-1	TGTGCCAGCAGTCAGACAGGGGGCGGGGAGACCCAGTACTTC	CASSQTGGGETQYF
TRBJ1-2	few	NA	TRBV6-1	TGTGCCAGCAGTGACCTTCCCGGAGGGGACTATGGCTACACCTTC	CASSDLPGGDYGYTF
TRBJ2-3	medium-sized	NA	TRBV27	TGTGCCAGCGGAAGACAGGATACGCAGTATTTT	CASGRQDTQYF
TRBJ1-1	few	TRBD1	TRBV25-1	TGTGCCAGCAGTGTAACAGGGGTGGCCACTGAAGCTTTCTTT	CASSVTGVATEAFF
TRBJ1-1	NA	NA	TRBV20-1	TGCAGTGCTAGGAGACCGGGGACTGAAGCTTTCTTT	CSARRPGTEAFF
TRBJ1-5	NA	NA	TRBV2	TGTGCCAGCAGTGGGGAGGAGGTCCAGCCCCAGCATTTT	CASSGEEVQPQHF
TRBJ2-2	few	TRBD1	TRBV7-2	TGTGCCAGCAGTTTAGACAGGGTGCGCACCGGGGAGCTGTTTTTT	CASSLDRVRTGELFF
TRBJ2-7	NA	NA	TRBV9	TGTGCTTCTTCGGGAGTGGGGTACGAGCAGTACTTC	CASSGVGYEQYF
TRBJ2-5	NA	NA	TRBV18	TGTGCCAGCTCACCAACCCCCCGCGAGACCCAGTACTTC	CASSPTPRETQYF
TRBJ2-2	NA	NA	TRBV24-1	TGTGCCACCAGTGTGCTGGACACCGGGGAGCTGTTTTTT	CATSVLDTGELFF
TRBJ2-1	NA	TRBD2	TRBV28	TGTGCCAGCAGTTTAAAGGGTCTAGCGGGCTTCAATGAGCAGTTCTTC	CASSLKGLAGFNEQFF
TRBJ1-1	few	NA	TRBV6-1	TGTGCCAGCAGCCCCGTTGGGACTGAAGCTTTCTTT	CASSPVGTEAFF
TRBJ2-7	few	TRBD1	TRBV7-9	TGTGCCAGCAGCCAAAGACAGGGGAGAGGGTACGAGCAGTACTTC	CASSQRQGRGYEQYF
TRBJ1-1	few	NA	TRBV7-2	TGTGCCAGCAGCTTATGGGCCGGAATGAACACTGAAGCTTTCTTT	CASSLWAGMNTEAFF
TRBJ1-2	NA	NA	TRBV6-1	TGTGCCGGCAGGTCCGGAGGCCTAGGCTATGGCTACACCTTC	CAGRSGGLGYGYTF
TRBJ2-5	NA	NA	TRBV7-3	TGTGCCAGCAGCTTAAGCGCCAGGGGAGCCCAAGAGACCCAGTACTTC	CASSLSARGAQETQYF
TRBJ2-6	few	TRBD2	TRBV4-1	TGCGCCAGCAGCCAAGATCACTCGGCGGGGGGGCTATTTGGGGCCAACGTCCTGACTTTC	CASSQDHSAGGLFGANVLTF
TRBJ2-5	few	NA	TRBV20-1	TGCAGTGCTAGAGATCCGGGACGGGGGACCCAGTACTTC	CSARDPGRGTQYF
TRBJ1-1	NA	TRBD1	TRBV11-3	TGTGCCAGCAGCTTTCAGGGGGACAACACTGAAGCTTTCTTT	CASSFQGDNTEAFF
TRBJ1-2	NA	NA	TRBV27	TGTGCCAGCAGTTTAGGGTTGTGGGTTAACTATGGCTACACCTTC	CASSLGLWVNYGYTF
TRBJ1-2	few	TRBD1	TRBV7-2	TGTGCCAGCAGCCAGGTGGACAGGAACTATGGCTACACCTTC	CASSQVDRNYGYTF
TRBJ1-1	few	NA	TRBV6-2/TRBV6-3	TGTGCCAGCACTTCCCTCTGGACAGCGAGCACTGAAGCTTTCTTT	CASTSLWTASTEAFF
TRBJ2-7	few	TRBD2	TRBV10-2	TGCGCCAGCAAGATTGGCGGGAGGGCGGGGGAGCAGTACTTC	CASKIGGRAGEQYF
TRBJ2-7	NA	NA	TRBV3-1	TGTGCCAGCAGCCTGTCCGGGACAAAATTCTACGAGCAGTACTTC	CASSLSGTKFYEQYF
TRBJ2-5	few	NA	TRBV20-1	TGCAGTGCTGGGAACCAAGAGACCCAGTACTTC	CSAGNQETQYF
TRBJ1-3	NA	NA	TRBV6-1	TGTGCCAGCAGTGGGCAAGAGACCACAGGAGCCTCTGGAAACACCATATATTTT	CASSGQETTGASGNTIYF
TRBJ2-3	NA	TRBD2	TRBV19	TGTGCCAGTAGTGGGGCTAGCGGGAACACAGATACGCAGTATTTT	CASSGASGNTDTQYF
TRBJ2-7	NA	TRBD1	TRBV5-8	TGTGCCAGCAGATCGGACAGGGACTACGAGCAGTACTTC	CASRSDRDYEQYF
TRBJ1-2	NA	TRBD1	TRBV30	TGTGCCTGGAGTTGGACAGGGGGCTCTTCTAACTATGGCTACACCTTC	CAWSWTGGSSNYGYTF